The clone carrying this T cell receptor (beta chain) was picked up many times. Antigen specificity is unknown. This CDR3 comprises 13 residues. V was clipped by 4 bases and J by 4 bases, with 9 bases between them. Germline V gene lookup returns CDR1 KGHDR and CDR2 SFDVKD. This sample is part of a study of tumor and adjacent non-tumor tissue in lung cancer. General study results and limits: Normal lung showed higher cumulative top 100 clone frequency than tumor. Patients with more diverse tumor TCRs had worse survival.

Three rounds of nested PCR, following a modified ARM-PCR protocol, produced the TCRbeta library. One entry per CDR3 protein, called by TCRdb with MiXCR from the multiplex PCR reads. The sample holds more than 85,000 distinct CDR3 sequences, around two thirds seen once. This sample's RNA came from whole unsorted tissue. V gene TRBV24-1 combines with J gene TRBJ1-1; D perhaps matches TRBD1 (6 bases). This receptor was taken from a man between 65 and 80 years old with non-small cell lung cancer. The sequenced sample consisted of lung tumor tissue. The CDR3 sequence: CATSEQGGTEAFF. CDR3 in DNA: TGTGCCACCAGTGAACAGGGAGGCACTGAAGCTTTCTTT.